This TCR beta chain was sequenced for a study of human T cells and chemical hapten exposure. With respect to this clonotype: Its specificity is not known. Germline is not matched at one junction end, which may reflect a read error.

Total RNA was isolated from whole blood that had not been fractionated. Germline V lookup: CDR1 MNHNS, CDR2 SASEGT. This CDR3 contains 14 residues. Study results and limitations: The study found that DPC sensitization did not change TCRs above 1 in 1000 frequency.

Each cDNA molecule in the library carried unique molecular identifiers. In the original analysis: Sample TCR totals centred on a median of around 92,000, ranging roughly 23,224 to 700,000. TCRdb passed the 5' RACE reads through MiXCR, listing each CDR3 protein once. For this entry, the V and J calls and clone size follow TCRdb and not the study's own pipeline. The table shows tens of thousands of distinct CDR3 sequences, with 15% occurring only once. The chain uses TRBV6-1 and TRBJ1-5; tentative D call: TRBD1 (5 bases). The sequence was obtained from a female donor in good health. This CDR3 reads CASSEDRDYQPQHF. CDR3 sequence (DNA): TGTGCCAGCAGCGAAGACCGGGACTATCAGCCCCAGCATTTT.